These 29 T cell receptor beta chains came from one sample sequenced in a study of cytomegalovirus exposure and HLA in healthy donors. PCR amplification relied on 60 Vbeta primers (plus 13 Jbeta primers). This table comes from immunoSEQ multiplex PCR, and its TCRdb copy is limited to in-frame clones, with some not included. The data hold 150,000 to 200,000 clones, with around 75% observed a single time. Source material: PBMCs. Receptors originate from a woman aged 50 to 60 in good health and CMV-seronegative.

A few counts support this clone. For the CDR3, the DNA is TGCGCCAGCAGCTTGGGAGGGACTGCGAGCTCTGGAAACACCATATATTTT. Protein product: CASSLGGTASSGNTIYF. This sequence joins TRBV5-1 and TRBJ1-3; tentatively, D is TRBD1 (5 bases). V shed 0 bases and J shed 0 bases, with 13 bases lying between them. The CDR3 is made up of 17 amino acids. Looked up from germline, CDR1 is SGHRS and CDR2 is YFSETQ.

The chain uses TRBV7-9 and TRBJ2-3; TRBD2 matches at 10 bases. Germline values: CDR1 SEHNR, CDR2 FQNEAQ (reference sequence). V lost 3 bases, J lost 4 bases, and 7 bases stayed unmatched. The CDR3 spans 16 residues. CDR3 loop: CASSFRLAGGPDTQYF. CDR3 nucleotides: TGTGCCAGCAGCTTCAGACTAGCGGGTGGGCCAGATACGCAGTATTTT.

This chain joins TRBV19 and TRBJ1-3; D gene uncertain. CDR1 and CDR2 (germline): LNHDA, SQIVND (reference sequence). V shed 7 bases and J shed 0 bases, with 7 bases lying between them. The CDR3 totals 13 residues. CDR3 residues: CASKWSSGNTIYF. CDR3 sequence (DNA): TGTGCCAGTAAGTGGAGCTCTGGAAACACCATATATTTT.

Details on this clone: One end of the junction fails to match germline, which may point to a read error. Within the sample, other DNA sequences also encode this same CDR3. The chain uses TRBV2 and TRBJ1-5, with D unclear. The CDR3 spans 12 residues. Germline assignment: CDR1 SNHLY and CDR2 FYNNEI. CDR3 sequence: CASTRSNQPQHF. The CDR3 DNA reads TGTGCCAGCACCAGGTCTAATCAGCCACAGCATTTT.

V is TRBV5-1 and J is TRBJ2-4; 10 bases line up with TRBD2. V shed 4 bases, J shed 9 bases, and the junction held 4 bases outside the gene matches. The CDR3 sequence is 13 residues long. Germline V gives CDR1 SGHRS, CDR2 YFSETQ. CDR3 amino acids: CASSSGLAAIQYF. CDR3 coding DNA: TGCGCCAGCAGCAGTGGACTAGCGGCCATTCAGTACTTC.

The V gene is TRBV5-1, the J gene TRBJ2-3; D remains unclear. V lost 4 bases and J lost 2, with 17 bases in between. Germline values: CDR1 SGHRS, CDR2 YFSETQ. This CDR3 is 16 amino acids long. The DNA of the CDR3 is TGCGCCAGCAGCCCGGGTGATCGGGTGTCCACAGATACGCAGTATTTT. Encoded protein: CASSPGDRVSTDTQYF.

The genes are TRBV19 and TRBJ1-1; D may be TRBD1 (5 bases). V lost 9 bases and J 0 bases, leaving 20 bases between the germline ends. Germline loops: CDR1 LNHDA, CDR2 SQIVND (reference sequence). CDR3 length equals 16 residues. CDR3 coding DNA: TGTGCCAGCCGGGGGGACCCCGGGTACATGAACACTGAAGCTTTCTTT. As protein: CASRGDPGYMNTEAFF.

V gene TRBV7-8 combines with J gene TRBJ1-5, with TRBD1 matching 10 bases. The length of the CDR3 is 17 residues. V was pared by 3 bases and J by 0 bases, with 5 bases of the junction left unmatched. The germline gives CDR1 SGHVS, CDR2 FQNEAQ. For the CDR3, the DNA is TGTGCCAGCAGCTTCGGGACAGGGGCTCGTAGCAATCAGCCCCAGCATTTT. This encodes CASSFGTGARSNQPQHF.

J is TRBJ1-2 and V is TRBV2, with 7 bases that match TRBD1. V shed 4 bases and J 4 bases; nucleotides not matched to a gene: 0. CDR1 and CDR2 (germline): SNHLY, FYNNEI. This CDR3 spans 12 amino acids. The CDR3 nucleotides are TGTGCCAGCAGTGGACAGGGCTATGGCTACACCTTC. Amino acid sequence: CASSGQGYGYTF.

V usage is TRBV4-1 and J usage is TRBJ2-1, with D unresolved. CDR1 is MGHRA and CDR2 is YSYEKL in the germline V gene. V dropped 1 base and J dropped 6 bases, with 7 bases sitting between them. The CDR3 is 13 residues long. CDR3 coding DNA: TGCGCCAGCAGCCAAGTTCTTCTCAATGAGCAGTTCTTC. Protein product: CASSQVLLNEQFF.

V gene TRBV4-3 combines with J gene TRBJ1-1; tentatively, D is TRBD1 (5 bases). With 0 bases removed from V and 8 bases from J, the gap between germline ends came to 19 bases. The germline CDR1 and CDR2 sequences are LGHNA and YSLEER. The CDR3 loop spans 16 amino acids. The CDR3, as DNA: TGCGCCAGCAGCCAAGATCGAAGAAATGTGGGACTCGAAGCTTTCTTT. Its protein product is CASSQDRRNVGLEAFF.

This chain uses TRBV28 with TRBJ2-3; D may be TRBD2 (6 bases). V gave up 5 bases and J gave up 2 bases, with 11 bases separating them. The germline CDR1 and CDR2 sequences are MDHEN and SYDVKM. The CDR3 runs 14 residues. The CDR3 loop is CASSGGTYTDTQYF. The CDR3 nucleotides read TGTGCCAGCAGTGGAGGGACTTACACAGATACGCAGTATTTT. The full variable domain, completed using reference TRBV28 and TRBJ2-3, is DVKVTQSSRYLVKRTGEKVFLECVQDMDHENMFWYRQDPGLGLRLIYFSYDVKMKEKGDIPEGYSVSREKKERFSLILESASTNQTSMYLCASSGGTYTDTQYFGPGTRLTVL.

V gene TRBV7-3 combines with J gene TRBJ1-1, with a possible D match to TRBD1 (5 bases). This CDR3 has 16 residues. Germline V gene lookup returns CDR1 SGHTA and CDR2 FQGTGA. The germline V and J ends were trimmed by 0 bases and 7 bases, with 18 bases remaining between them. The CDR3 bases are TGTGCCAGCAGCTTAACTTCCGACCCCGGAACAGGTGAAGCTTTCTTT. Amino acids: CASSLTSDPGTGEAFF.

This clone was observed a few times. This sequence joins TRBV9 and TRBJ1-5; 7 bases agree with TRBD1. The V gene's germline CDR1 is SGDLS and CDR2 YYNGEE. CDR3 length equals 15 residues. The ends lost 0 bases at V and 4 bases at J; junction bases unmatched: 4. CDR3 DNA sequence: TGTGCCAGCAGCGTAGGAGGGACAGAAAATCAGCCCCAGCATTTT. Translating gives CASSVGGTENQPQHF.

This rearrangement joins TRBV7-2 to TRBJ1-5; D possibly corresponds to TRBD1 (5 bases). Deletions cut 4 bases from V and 3 bases from J, with 10 bases between. The CDR3 length is 14 residues. Per the germline V gene, CDR1 is SGHTA and CDR2 is FQGNSA. This CDR3 is CASSSQATNQPQHF. The CDR3 region has the DNA TGTGCCAGCAGCTCACAGGCTACCAATCAGCCCCAGCATTTT.

This sequence joins TRBV27 and TRBJ1-2; no reliable D call. V was trimmed by 3 bases and J by 0 bases, leaving 11 bases between them. From germline, CDR1 is MNHEY and CDR2 SMNVEV (reference sequence). CDR3 length: 15 amino acids. The CDR3 sequence: CASSFRGVANYGYTF. The CDR3, as DNA: TGTGCCAGCAGTTTTCGGGGAGTAGCTAACTATGGCTACACCTTC.

This clone was detected a few times. The chain joins TRBV4-3 to TRBJ1-3; 7 bases map to TRBD1. The CDR3 is 18 residues long. Losses at the gene ends were 0 bases for V and 2 bases for J; bases not matched to a gene: 10. The V gene's germline CDR1 is LGHNA and CDR2 YSLEER. In nucleotides, the CDR3 is TGCGCCAGCAGCCAAGATTGGACCCGACAGGGCGCTGGAAACACCATATATTTT. Amino acid sequence: CASSQDWTRQGAGNTIYF.

The chain joins TRBV5-4 to TRBJ1-2, with TRBD1 matching 7 bases. The CDR3 covers 16 residues. Germline CDR1 and CDR2: SGHNT and YYREEE (reference sequence). V dropped 3 bases and J dropped 7; count of bases not matched to a gene: 15. The CDR3 DNA reads TGTGCCAGCAGCTGGGAGATACAGGGGCCCGAAGCTGGCTACACCTTC. It specifies CASSWEIQGPEAGYTF.

This clone was observed a few times. The chain uses TRBV6-1 and TRBJ1-2; TRBD1 matches at 9 bases. The germline gives CDR1 MNHNS, CDR2 SASEGT. The trim removed 8 bases at V and 7 bases at J, leaving 8 bases unmatched. This CDR3 is 13 amino acids long. The CDR3 DNA reads TGTGCCAGCTACCCGAGGGACAGGGCTGGCTACACCTTC. Protein sequence: CASYPRDRAGYTF.

The V gene is TRBV5-1, the J gene TRBJ2-7, with TRBD2 matching 9 bases. CDR3 length: 15 residues. The V segment lost 4 bases and the J segment 3 bases; nucleotides outside the gene matches: 8. The germline V gene has CDR1 SGHRS and CDR2 YFSETQ. The CDR3 protein is CASSAGLALYYEQYF. Written as DNA, the CDR3 is TGCGCCAGCAGCGCGGGACTAGCTCTCTACTACGAGCAGTACTTC. Complete variable domain (other parts from reference TRBV5-1 and TRBJ2-7): KAGVTQTPRYLIKTRGQQVTLSCSPISGHRSVSWYQQTPGQGLQFLFEYFSETQRNKGNFPGRFSGRQFSNSRSEMNVSTLELGDSALYLCASSAGLALYYEQYFGPGTRLTVT.

This CDR3 is CASSQAYREGYTF. In nucleotides, the CDR3 is TGTGCCAGTAGTCAAGCATACAGGGAGGGCTACACCTTC. The chain couples TRBV19 to TRBJ1-2, with D possibly matching TRBD1 (6 bases). CDR1 and CDR2 from the germline V gene are LNHDA and SQIVND (reference sequence). Trimming removed 5 bases at V and 8 bases at J, with 15 bases between. The CDR3 is made up of 13 amino acids.

J is TRBJ1-2 and V is TRBV5-1, with 8 nucleotides matching TRBD1. The V and J ends lost 0 bases and 4 bases, in that order; junction bases with no gene match: 8. Germline CDR1 reads SGHRS; CDR2 reads YFSETQ. The CDR3 totals 16 residues. The CDR3 region has the DNA TGCGCCAGCAGCTTGGGGGTGGCAGGGGGCATCTATGGCTACACCTTC. It yields the protein CASSLGVAGGIYGYTF.

CDR3 in amino acids: CASSYVAQGGYEQYF. The DNA for the CDR3 is TGTGCCAGCAGTTATGTGGCTCAGGGAGGCTACGAGCAGTACTTC. The chain recombines TRBV6-5 with TRBJ2-7; D is possibly TRBD2 (6 bases). Trimming left V 3 bases short and J 3 bases short, with 15 bases between. This CDR3 has 15 residues. Germline V gene sequence: CDR1 MNHEY, CDR2 SVGAGI.

A few counts support this clone. V gene TRBV9 combines with J gene TRBJ1-1, with D possibly being TRBD1 (5 bases). V was trimmed by 0 bases and J by 3 bases, leaving 18 bases between them. Germline assignment: CDR1 SGDLS and CDR2 YYNGEE. The CDR3 sequence is 17 residues long. The CDR3 spells CASSVAGGESLDTEAFF. The CDR3 nucleotides read TGTGCCAGCAGCGTAGCTGGAGGGGAATCATTGGACACTGAAGCTTTCTTT.

J is TRBJ2-5 and V is TRBV18, with unresolved D. The CDR3 runs 13 residues. Germline lookup yields CDR1 KGHSH and CDR2 LQKENI. Trimming pared 6 bases from V and 4 bases from J, leaving 12 bases between. The CDR3 DNA follows: TGTGCCAGCTCCCTGACAACTGGAGAGACCCAGTACTTC. This codes for CASSLTTGETQYF. Filled out from reference TRBV18 and TRBJ2-5, the complete variable domain reads NAGVMQNPRHLVRRRGQEARLRCSPMKGHSHVYWYRQLPEEGLKFMVYLQKENIIDESGMPKERFSAEFPKEGPSILRIQQVVRGDSAAYFCASSLTTGETQYFGPGTRLLVL.

J is TRBJ2-1 and V is TRBV6-1; TRBD2 is a possible D gene (7 bases). V gave up 3 bases and J gave up 3 bases, with 15 bases separating them. Germline-derived CDR1 and CDR2 are MNHNS and SASEGT. This CDR3 contains 16 residues. In DNA, the CDR3 is TGTGCCAGCAGTGACAGTCTAGGGGGGGGCTACAATGAGCAGTTCTTC. Protein: CASSDSLGGGYNEQFF.

J is TRBJ2-3 and V is TRBV7-3, with 12 bases that match TRBD2. V gave up 2 bases and J gave up 5 bases; unmatched junction bases: 5. The CDR3 has 16 residues. Germline CDR1 reads SGHTA; CDR2 reads FQGTGA. In nucleotides, the CDR3 is TGTGCCAGCAGCTTAGGTCTAGCGGGGGGGAGAGATACGCAGTATTTT. Residues: CASSLGLAGGRDTQYF. Drawing the rest from reference TRBV7-3 and TRBJ2-3, the complete variable domain is GAGVSQTPSNKVTEKGKYVELRCDPISGHTALYWYRQSLGQGPEFLIYFQGTGAADDSGLPNDRFFAVRPEGSVSTLKIQRTERGDSAVYLCASSLGLAGGRDTQYFGPGTRLTVL.

A single count supports this clone. V gene TRBV19 combines with J gene TRBJ2-4; maybe TRBD2 (5 bases). This CDR3 contains 13 residues. Germline V CDR1 and CDR2: LNHDA, SQIVND (reference sequence). Trimming took 2 bases from V and 6 from J, leaving 8 bases between them. The CDR3 sequence is CASSISRGNIQYF. Here the CDR3 DNA reads TGTGCCAGTAGTATAAGCCGGGGAAACATTCAGTACTTC.

This sequence joins TRBV25-1 and TRBJ1-1; 9 bases map to TRBD1. The CDR3 has 15 residues. Germline lookup yields CDR1 MGHDK and CDR2 SYGVNS. V was pared by 4 bases and J by 4 bases, with 7 bases of the junction left unmatched. CDR3 region: CASSADRGGLTEAFF. DNA of the CDR3: TGTGCCAGCAGTGCGGACAGGGGAGGCCTCACTGAAGCTTTCTTT.